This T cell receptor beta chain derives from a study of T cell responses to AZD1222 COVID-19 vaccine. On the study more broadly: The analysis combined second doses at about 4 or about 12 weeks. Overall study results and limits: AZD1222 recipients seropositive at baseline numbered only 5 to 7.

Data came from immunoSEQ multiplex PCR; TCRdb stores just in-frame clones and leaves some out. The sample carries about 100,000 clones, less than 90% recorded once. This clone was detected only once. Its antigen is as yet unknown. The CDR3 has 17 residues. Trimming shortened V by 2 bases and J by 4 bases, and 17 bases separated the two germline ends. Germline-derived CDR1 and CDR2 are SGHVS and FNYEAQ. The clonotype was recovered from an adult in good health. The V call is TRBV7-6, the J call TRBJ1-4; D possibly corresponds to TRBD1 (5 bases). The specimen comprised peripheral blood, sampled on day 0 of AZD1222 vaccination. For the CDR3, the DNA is TGTGCCAGCAGCTTACATCTCGGTGGACACAGTAATGAAAAACTGTTTTTT. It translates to CASSLHLGGHSNEKLFF.